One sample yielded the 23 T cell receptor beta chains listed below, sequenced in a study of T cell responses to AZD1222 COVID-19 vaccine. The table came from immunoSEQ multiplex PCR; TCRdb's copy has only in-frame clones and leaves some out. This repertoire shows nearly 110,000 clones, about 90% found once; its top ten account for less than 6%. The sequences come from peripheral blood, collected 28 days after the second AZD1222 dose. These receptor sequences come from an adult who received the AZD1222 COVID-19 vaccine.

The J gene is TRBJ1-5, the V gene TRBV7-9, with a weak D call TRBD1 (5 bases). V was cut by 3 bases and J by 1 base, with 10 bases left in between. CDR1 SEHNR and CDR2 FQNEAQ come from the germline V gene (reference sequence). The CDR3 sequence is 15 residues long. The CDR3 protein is CASSLGVGSNQPQHF. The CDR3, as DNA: TGTGCCAGCAGCTTGGGGGTGGGGAGCAATCAGCCCCAGCATTTT.

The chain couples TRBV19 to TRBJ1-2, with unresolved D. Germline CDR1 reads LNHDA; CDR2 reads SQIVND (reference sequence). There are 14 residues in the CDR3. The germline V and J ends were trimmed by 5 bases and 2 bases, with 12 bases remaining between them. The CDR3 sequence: CASSFGVGNYGYTF. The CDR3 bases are TGTGCCAGTAGTTTCGGGGTGGGAAACTATGGCTACACCTTC.

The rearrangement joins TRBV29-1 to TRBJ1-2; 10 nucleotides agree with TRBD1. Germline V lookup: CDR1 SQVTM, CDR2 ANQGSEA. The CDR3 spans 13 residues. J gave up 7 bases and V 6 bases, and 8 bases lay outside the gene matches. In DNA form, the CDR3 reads TGCAGCGTCGCGACAGGGGGCTCGGGTGGCTACACCTTC. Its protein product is CSVATGGSGGYTF.

In DNA form, the CDR3 reads TGTGCCAGCAGTCTCCTCCGGGACACGAACACCGGGGAGCTGTTTTTT. This translates into CASSLLRDTNTGELFF. The chain is built from TRBV7-6 and TRBJ2-2; D is possibly TRBD1 (6 bases). The germline V gene has CDR1 SGHVS and CDR2 FNYEAQ. The CDR3 is made up of 16 amino acids. Trimming stripped 6 bases from V and 0 bases from J, with 14 bases between.

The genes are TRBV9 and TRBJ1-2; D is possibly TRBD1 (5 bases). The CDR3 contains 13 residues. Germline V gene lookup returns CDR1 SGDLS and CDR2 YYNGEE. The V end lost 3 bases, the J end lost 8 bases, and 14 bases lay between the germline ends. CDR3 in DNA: TGTGCCAGCAGCGAAACGCAGGGTTACGGCTACACCTTC. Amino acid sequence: CASSETQGYGYTF.

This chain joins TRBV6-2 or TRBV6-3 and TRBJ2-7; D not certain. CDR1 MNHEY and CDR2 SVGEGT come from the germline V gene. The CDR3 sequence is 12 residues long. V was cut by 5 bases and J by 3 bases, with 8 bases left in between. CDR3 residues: CASSTLGYEQYF. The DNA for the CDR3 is TGTGCCAGCAGTACCTTAGGCTACGAGCAGTACTTC.

The chain's CDR3 is CASSPIGHSDQPQHF. The CDR3 nucleotides are TGTGCCAGCAGCCCGATCGGACACTCCGATCAGCCCCAGCATTTT. The chain has TRBV27 and TRBJ1-5; a possible D gene is TRBD1 (5 bases). From germline, CDR1 is MNHEY and CDR2 SMNVEV (reference sequence). CDR3 length equals 15 residues. Trimming took off 6 bases at V and 5 bases at J, with 17 bases between the two ends.

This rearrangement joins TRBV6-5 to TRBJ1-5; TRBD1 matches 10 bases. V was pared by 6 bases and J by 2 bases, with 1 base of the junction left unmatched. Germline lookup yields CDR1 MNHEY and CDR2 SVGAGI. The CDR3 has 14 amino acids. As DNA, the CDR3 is TGTGCCAGCAGGACAGGGGGCGGCAATCAGCCCCAGCATTTT. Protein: CASRTGGGNQPQHF.

The DNA for the CDR3 is TGCGCCAGCAGCCCTCTGCCAGCTGACTACGAGCAGTACTTC. Translating gives CASSPLPADYEQYF. V is TRBV4-1 and J is TRBJ2-7; unclear D gene. Germline loops: CDR1 MGHRA, CDR2 YSYEKL. With 4 bases removed from V and 3 bases from J, the gap between germline ends came to 13 bases. The CDR3 spans 14 residues.

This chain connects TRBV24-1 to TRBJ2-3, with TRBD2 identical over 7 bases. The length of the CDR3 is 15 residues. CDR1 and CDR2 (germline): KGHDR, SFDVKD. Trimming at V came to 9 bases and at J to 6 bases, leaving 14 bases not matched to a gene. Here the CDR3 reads CATGGAGTGEDTQYF. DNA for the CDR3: TGTGCCACCGGGGGAGCGGGGACCGGGGAGGATACGCAGTATTTT.

This chain's CDR3 is CASSLLRENTGELFF. The CDR3 DNA reads as TGCGCCAGCAGCTTGTTGCGGGAAAACACCGGGGAGCTGTTTTTT. The chain combines TRBV5-1 with TRBJ2-2; weak D call: TRBD2 (6 bases). The CDR3 has 15 residues. The V gene lost 1 base and the J gene lost 2 bases, with 9 bases spanning the gap. CDR1 and CDR2 from the germline V gene are SGHRS and YFSETQ.

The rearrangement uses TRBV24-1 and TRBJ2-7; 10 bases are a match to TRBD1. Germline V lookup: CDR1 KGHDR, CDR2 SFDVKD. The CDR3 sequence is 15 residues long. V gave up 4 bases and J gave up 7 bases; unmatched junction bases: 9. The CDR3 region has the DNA TGTGCCACCAGTGACGCCCGACAGGGGGCGGGAGAGCAGTACTTC. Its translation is CATSDARQGAGEQYF.

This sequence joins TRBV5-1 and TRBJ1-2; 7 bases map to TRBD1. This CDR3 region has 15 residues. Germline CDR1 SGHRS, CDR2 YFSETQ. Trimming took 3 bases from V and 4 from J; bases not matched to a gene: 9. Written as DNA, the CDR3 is TGCGCCAGCAGCTCGGGGGACAGAGGACCCTATGGCTACACCTTC. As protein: CASSSGDRGPYGYTF.

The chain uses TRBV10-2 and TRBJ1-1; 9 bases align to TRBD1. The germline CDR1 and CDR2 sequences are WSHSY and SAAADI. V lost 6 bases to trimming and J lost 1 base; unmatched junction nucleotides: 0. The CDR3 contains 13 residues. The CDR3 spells CASRGQGNTEAFF. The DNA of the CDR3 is TGCGCCAGCAGGGGACAGGGGAACACTGAAGCTTTCTTT.

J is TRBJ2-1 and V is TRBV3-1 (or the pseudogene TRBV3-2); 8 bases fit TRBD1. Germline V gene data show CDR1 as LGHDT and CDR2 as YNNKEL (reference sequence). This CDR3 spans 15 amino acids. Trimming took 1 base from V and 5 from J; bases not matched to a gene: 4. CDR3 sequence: CASSQGTGIDNEQFF. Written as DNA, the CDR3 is TGTGCCAGCAGCCAAGGGACAGGGATCGACAATGAGCAGTTCTTC.

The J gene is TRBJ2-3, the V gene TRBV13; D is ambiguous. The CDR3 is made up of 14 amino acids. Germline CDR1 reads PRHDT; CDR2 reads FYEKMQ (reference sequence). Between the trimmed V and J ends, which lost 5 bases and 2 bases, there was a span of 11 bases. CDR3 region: CASSPAGPTDTQYF. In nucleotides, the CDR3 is TGTGCCAGCAGCCCCGCCGGCCCCACAGATACGCAGTATTTT.

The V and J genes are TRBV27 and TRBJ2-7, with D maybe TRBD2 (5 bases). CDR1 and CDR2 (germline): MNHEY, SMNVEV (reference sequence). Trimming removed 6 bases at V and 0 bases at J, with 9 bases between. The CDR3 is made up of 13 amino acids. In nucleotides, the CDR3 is TGTGCCAGCAGAAAAACTAGCTCCTACGAGCAGTACTTC. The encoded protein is CASRKTSSYEQYF.

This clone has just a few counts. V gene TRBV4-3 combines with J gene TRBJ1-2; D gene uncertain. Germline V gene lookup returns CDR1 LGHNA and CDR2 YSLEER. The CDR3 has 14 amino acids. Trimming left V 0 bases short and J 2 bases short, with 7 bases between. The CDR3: CASSQDLGNYGYTF. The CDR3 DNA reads TGCGCCAGCAGCCAAGATCTGGGGAACTATGGCTACACCTTC.

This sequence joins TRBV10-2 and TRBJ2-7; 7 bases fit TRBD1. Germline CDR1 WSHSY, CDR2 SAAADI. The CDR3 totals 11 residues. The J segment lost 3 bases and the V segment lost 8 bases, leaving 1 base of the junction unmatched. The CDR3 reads CASGTDYEQYF. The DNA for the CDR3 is TGCGCCAGCGGGACAGACTACGAGCAGTACTTC.

CDR3 region: CASSIGSGTGYEQYF. CDR3 sequence (DNA): TGTGCCAGTAGTATAGGTTCAGGGACAGGGTACGAGCAGTACTTC. V is TRBV19 and J is TRBJ2-7, with TRBD1 matching over 9 bases. The CDR3 is 15 residues long. With V trimmed by 1 base and J by 4 bases, 5 bases remained unmatched. Germline V gene data show CDR1 as LNHDA and CDR2 as SQIVND (reference sequence).

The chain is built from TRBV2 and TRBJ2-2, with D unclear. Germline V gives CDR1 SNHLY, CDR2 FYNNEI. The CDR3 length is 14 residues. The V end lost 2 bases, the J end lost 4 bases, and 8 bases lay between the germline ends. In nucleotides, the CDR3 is TGTGCCAGCAGTGAATTGCAGACCACCGGGGAGCTGTTTTTT. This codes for CASSELQTTGELFF.

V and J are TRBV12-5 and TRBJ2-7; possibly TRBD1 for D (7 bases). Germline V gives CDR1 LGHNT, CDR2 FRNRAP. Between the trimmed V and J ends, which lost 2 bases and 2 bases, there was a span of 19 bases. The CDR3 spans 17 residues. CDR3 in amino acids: CASGLPGGLGAAYEQYF. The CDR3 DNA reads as TGTGCTAGTGGTTTGCCAGGGGGGCTCGGAGCGGCCTACGAGCAGTACTTC.

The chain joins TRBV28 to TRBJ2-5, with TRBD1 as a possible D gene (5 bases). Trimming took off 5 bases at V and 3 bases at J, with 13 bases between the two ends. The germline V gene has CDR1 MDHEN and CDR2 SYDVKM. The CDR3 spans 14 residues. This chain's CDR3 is CASSKRCREETQYF. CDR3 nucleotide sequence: TGTGCCAGCAGTAAACGGTGCAGGGAAGAGACCCAGTACTTC.